The T cell receptor beta chain under discussion was sequenced for a study of blood T cell repertoires in COVID-19. Measured with immunoSEQ multiplex PCR; TCRdb has only the in-frame clones, and not every one. Of 45,000 to 65,000 clones listed, approximately 80% are singletons. Germline V gene lookup returns CDR1 DFQATT and CDR2 SNEGSKA (reference sequence). V shed 3 bases and J shed 8 bases, with 10 bases lying between them. The CDR3 has 11 residues. The rearrangement joins TRBV20-1 to TRBJ1-2; D is unclear. Sequenced sample: peripheral blood. The receptor was derived from a man between 65 and 85 years old with active COVID-19. The DNA of the CDR3 is TGCAGTGCTAGGCCGGTGTGGGGCTACACCTTC. This codes for CSARPVWGYTF.